The sequence of this T cell receptor (beta chain) was determined in a study of blood T cell repertoires in COVID-19. Whole-study context: Acute and convalescent COVID-19 samples came from the United States, Italy and Spain.

Clones were sequenced by immunoSEQ multiplex PCR, and TCRdb holds only the in-frame ones, with some missing. The repertoire holds 400,000 or so clones, with roughly 86% as singletons. Sequenced: PBMCs or T cells enriched from blood (not recorded which). The TCR was taken from a woman aged 40 to 50 with acute COVID-19.

The CDR3 DNA sequence: TGTGCCAGCAGCATCGCGCCCGAGCAGTACTTC. Encoded protein: CASSIAPEQYF. The genes are TRBV2 and TRBJ2-7; no clear D. CDR3 length: 11 residues. Germline V gives CDR1 SNHLY, CDR2 FYNNEI. V lost 6 bases and J 6 bases, leaving 9 bases between the germline ends.